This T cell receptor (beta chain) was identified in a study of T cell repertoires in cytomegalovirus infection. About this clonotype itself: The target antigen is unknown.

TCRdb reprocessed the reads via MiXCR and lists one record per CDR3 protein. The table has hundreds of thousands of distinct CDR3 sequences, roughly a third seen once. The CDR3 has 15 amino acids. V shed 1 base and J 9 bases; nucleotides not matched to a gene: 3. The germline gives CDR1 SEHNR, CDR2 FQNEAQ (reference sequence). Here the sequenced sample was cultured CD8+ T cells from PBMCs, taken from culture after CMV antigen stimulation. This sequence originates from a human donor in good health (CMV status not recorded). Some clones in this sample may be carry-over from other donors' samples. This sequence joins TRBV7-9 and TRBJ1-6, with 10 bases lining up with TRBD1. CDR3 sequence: CASSLGGTGVSPLHF. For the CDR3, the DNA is TGTGCCAGCAGCTTAGGGGGGACAGGGGTTTCACCCCTCCACTTT.